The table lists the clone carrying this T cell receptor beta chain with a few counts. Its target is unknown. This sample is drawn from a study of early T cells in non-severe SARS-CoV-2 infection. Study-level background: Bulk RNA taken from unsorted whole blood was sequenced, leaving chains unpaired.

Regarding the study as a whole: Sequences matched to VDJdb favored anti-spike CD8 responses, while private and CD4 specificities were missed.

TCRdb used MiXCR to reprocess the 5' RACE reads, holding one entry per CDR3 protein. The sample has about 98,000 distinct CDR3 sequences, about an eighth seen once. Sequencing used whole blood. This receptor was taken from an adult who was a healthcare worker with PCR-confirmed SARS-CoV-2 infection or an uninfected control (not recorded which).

CDR3 loop: CASPKDFYTGELFF. The CDR3 DNA reads as TGTGCCAGCCCCAAGGACTTCTACACCGGGGAGCTGTTTTTT. J is TRBJ2-2 and V is TRBV7-9; perhaps TRBD2 as D (5 bases). V was cut by 8 bases and J by 3 bases, with 13 bases left in between. The CDR3 length is 14 residues. The germline V gene encodes CDR1 SEHNR and CDR2 FQNEAQ (reference sequence).